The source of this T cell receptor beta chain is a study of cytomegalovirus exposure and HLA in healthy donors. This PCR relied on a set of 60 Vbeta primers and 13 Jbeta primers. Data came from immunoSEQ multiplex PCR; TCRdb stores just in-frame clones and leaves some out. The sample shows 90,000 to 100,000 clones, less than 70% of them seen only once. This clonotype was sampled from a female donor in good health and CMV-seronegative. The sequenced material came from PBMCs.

The CDR3, as DNA: TGTGCCAGCAGCTCTCTTGTTGGCCAGGGATTTAACTATGGCTACACCTTC. Translated: CASSSLVGQGFNYGYTF. V and J are TRBV7-9 and TRBJ1-2, with a weak D call TRBD1 (5 bases). Trimming removed 4 bases from V and 1 base from J, with 19 bases in between. CDR3 length: 17 amino acids. Germline V CDR1 and CDR2: SEHNR, FQNEAQ (reference sequence).